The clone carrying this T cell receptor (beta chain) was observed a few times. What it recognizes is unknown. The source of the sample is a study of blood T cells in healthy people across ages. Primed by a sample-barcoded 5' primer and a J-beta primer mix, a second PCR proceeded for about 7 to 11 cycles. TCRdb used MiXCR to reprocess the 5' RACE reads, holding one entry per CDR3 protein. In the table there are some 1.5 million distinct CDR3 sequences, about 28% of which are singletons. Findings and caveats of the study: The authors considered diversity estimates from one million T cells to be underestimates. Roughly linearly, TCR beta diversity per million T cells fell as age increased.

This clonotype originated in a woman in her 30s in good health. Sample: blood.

The DNA of the CDR3 is TGTGCCAGCAGCTCTAGCGGGAGGGGCAGTCAGGGTGAGCAGTACTTC. It codes for CASSSSGRGSQGEQYF. The chain is built from TRBV7-8 and TRBJ2-1; 12 bases agree with TRBD2. The J call is doubtful: the DNA matches TRBJ2-7 better. Germline-derived CDR1 and CDR2 are SGHVS and FQNEAQ. This CDR3 region has 16 residues.